This is a list of T cell receptor beta chains from one sample in a study of CD8 T cells in ankylosing spondylitis. TCRdb ran MiXCR on the 5' RACE reads and lists one entry per CDR3 protein. This sample has fewer than 350,000 distinct CDR3 sequences, with around 10% found just once. Sequencing was done on a sample of blood, either unsorted or a sorted T cell fraction (not recorded which). These TCRs come from a female donor with ankylosing spondylitis or in good health (not recorded which). Both conserved end residues are part of each CDR3. The D gene is left open where the match is weak. Expanded clones get a size class; other rows say once, few or many, or leave the size out.

>many|TRBV14|TRBJ2-1|NA
TGTGCCAGCAGTCTTCGGACAGCGACGGGTGAGCAGTTCTTC
CASSLRTATGEQFF
>many|TRBV5-5|TRBJ2-2|NA
TGTGCCAGCAGCCTCATCCAGCCCGGGGAGCTGTTTTTT
CASSLIQPGELFF
>many|TRBV20-1|TRBJ2-7|NA
TGCAGTGCTAGTGCCTACGAGCAGTACTTC
CSASAYEQYF
>many|TRBV5-1|TRBJ2-5|NA
TGCGCCAGCAGCTTGGAATGGGGGCCTGCCAGGGAGACCCAGTACTTC
CASSLEWGPARETQYF
>many|TRBV20-1|TRBJ2-3|NA
TGCAGTGCTAGAGATCACGCCAAAAACAGATTCGGGCTATGGACAGATACGCAGTATTTT
CSARDHAKNRFGLWTDTQYF
>many|TRBV6-5|TRBJ2-2|NA
TGTGCCAGCAGTAAGACCGGGGAGCTGTTTTTT
CASSKTGELFF
>many|TRBV7-3|TRBJ2-3|TRBD2
TGTGCCAGCAGCTTAAGCGGGGGTTACACAGATACGCAGTATTTT
CASSLSGGYTDTQYF
>few|TRBV20-1|TRBJ2-3|TRBD1
TGCAGTGCTAGGGGACAGGGGCTGGGGGCCACAGATACGCAGTATTTT
CSARGQGLGATDTQYF
>few|TRBV20-1|TRBJ2-1|TRBD1
TGCAGTGCTATAGGTGTGACAGGGAGTTCCTACAATGAGCAGTTCTTC
CSAIGVTGSSYNEQFF
>many|TRBV5-1|TRBJ2-7|NA
TGCGCCAGCAGCTTGAAGGGTTACGAGCAGTACTTC
CASSLKGYEQYF
>few|TRBV28|TRBJ2-7|NA
TGTGCCAGCCGACCCTGGGACGGAAGCTCCTACGAGCAGTACTTC
CASRPWDGSSYEQYF
>NA|TRBV7-2|TRBJ2-1|TRBD1
TGTGCCAGCAGCTTAGTAATAATAGGTCTGGGACAGAAGCAGTTCTTC
CASSLVIIGLGQKQFF
>few|TRBV5-1|TRBJ2-5|TRBD1
TGCGCCAGCAGCTTTAGGGGACAGGGAAAGGCTAAAGAGACCCAGTACTTC
CASSFRGQGKAKETQYF
>NA|TRBV18|TRBJ1-6|NA
TGTGCCAGCTCACCCACCACGGATTCACCCCTCCACTTT
CASSPTTDSPLHF
>many|TRBV28|TRBJ2-7|TRBD1
TGTGCCAGCAGTACCCGTCTGGGACAGGGCGGCGAGCAGTACTTC
CASSTRLGQGGEQYF
>many|TRBV5-6|TRBJ2-5|NA
TGTGCCAGCAGCCTACAGCTAATACAAGAGACCCAGTACTTC
CASSLQLIQETQYF
>many|TRBV19|TRBJ1-5|TRBD1
TGTGCCAGTGGCGGACAGGGAAGCAATCAGCCCCAGCATTTT
CASGGQGSNQPQHF
>NA|TRBV7-9|TRBJ2-1|NA
TGTGCCAGCAGCTTGTCCGAGATTACCTACAATGAGCAGTTCTTC
CASSLSEITYNEQFF
>many|TRBV20-1|TRBJ2-7|TRBD1
TGCAGTGCCAGGGGACAGGCCTCCCACTACGAGCAGTACTTC
CSARGQASHYEQYF
>NA|TRBV5-1|TRBJ1-4|NA
TGCGCCAGCCGTCAAGGCAGTCCAACTAATGAAAAACTGTTTTTT
CASRQGSPTNEKLFF
>many|TRBV5-1|TRBJ1-1|TRBD1
TGCGCCAGCAGCTGGGACAGGGTGAACACTGAAGCTTTCTTT
CASSWDRVNTEAFF
>NA|TRBV20-1|TRBJ1-2|NA
TGCAGTGCCACGAACCGGCCCGTATTGGGGGCGGGCGATGGCTACACCTTC
CSATNRPVLGAGDGYTF
>NA|TRBV5-6|TRBJ2-5|NA
TGTGCCAGCAGCGTTGGCGCCGTAGAGACCCAGTACTTC
CASSVGAVETQYF
>few|TRBV20-1|TRBJ1-5|NA
TGCAGTTTGGTCAGGGAGAGGGATCAGCCCCAGCATTTT
CSLVRERDQPQHF
>many|TRBV12-3/TRBV12-4|TRBJ2-3|NA
TGTGCCAGCAGTTTGACACGGGGACCTTCCGATACGCAGTATTTT
CASSLTRGPSDTQYF
>NA|TRBV5-1|TRBJ2-3|TRBD2
TGCGCCAGCAGCGCTGGGGGGGTTAGCACAGATACGCAGTATTTT
CASSAGGVSTDTQYF
>many|TRBV9|TRBJ2-3|NA
TGTGCCAGCAGCGTAGATACGGGACATCTCACAGATACGCAGTATTTT
CASSVDTGHLTDTQYF
>many|TRBV20-1|TRBJ2-5|NA
TGCAGTGCCCTATTCCCTATGGGGGAGACCCAGTACTTC
CSALFPMGETQYF
>many|TRBV7-2|TRBJ2-3|NA
TGTGCCAGCAGCTTACTAGCCCAAACTGGAGATACGCAGTATTTT
CASSLLAQTGDTQYF
>many|TRBV5-5|TRBJ2-2|NA
TGTGCCAGCAGCTTTATAGGCACCGGGGAGCTGTTTTTT
CASSFIGTGELFF
>few|TRBV4-3|TRBJ2-4|NA
TGCGCCAGCAGCCAGACCCTCTCAGGTCTGGGGGCCAAAAACATTCAGTACTTC
CASSQTLSGLGAKNIQYF
>NA|TRBV3-2|TRBJ2-2|NA
TGTGCCTGCACCCAGCAGGCCCTAGGAGCTTCGGCCGGGGAGCTGTTTTTT
CACTQQALGASAGELFF
>many|TRBV9|TRBJ2-1|NA
TGTGCCAGCAGCCCCCAGACAGCCAAGACCTACAATGAGCAGTTCTTC
CASSPQTAKTYNEQFF
>many|TRBV20-1|TRBJ2-3|TRBD2
TGCAGTGCAACCAGCGGGAGGGCCCAAGATACGCAGTATTTT
CSATSGRAQDTQYF
>many|TRBV5-1|TRBJ1-2|NA
TGCGCCAGCAGCTCGACAGGAACTTCCTATGGCTACACCTTC
CASSSTGTSYGYTF
>many|TRBV28|TRBJ2-7|NA
TGTGCCAGCCAAACCCGAGACAACTCCTACGAGCAGTACTTC
CASQTRDNSYEQYF
>NA|TRBV29-1|TRBJ1-2|NA
TGCAGCGTTGAGGATCCGGGCCACTATGGCTACACCTTC
CSVEDPGHYGYTF
>few|TRBV7-8|TRBJ2-7|NA
TGTGCCAGCAGCTTAGGAGGCAGGTTCTCCTACGAGCAGTACTTC
CASSLGGRFSYEQYF
>few|TRBV7-8|TRBJ2-7|NA
TGTGCCAGCAGGGGTTCTAGGGGGGGGAACTACGAGCAGTACTTC
CASRGSRGGNYEQYF
>NA|TRBV28|TRBJ2-5|TRBD2
TGTGCCAGCAGTTCTCCTTCTAGCGGGAGGGAGACCCAGTACTTC
CASSSPSSGRETQYF
>many|TRBV20-1|TRBJ2-2|TRBD1
TGCAGTGCCAGGACAGGGGAAGGGACCGGGGAGCTGTTTTTT
CSARTGEGTGELFF
>few|TRBV6-2/TRBV6-3|TRBJ2-7|TRBD1
TGTGCCAGCAGTTACGGGCCAGGGGGCGAGGAAGGGAGAACCTACGAGCAGTACTTC
CASSYGPGGEEGRTYEQYF
>many|TRBV6-6|TRBJ2-7|NA
TGTGCCAGCAGCCAGGGCTCGTTCTACGAGCAGTACTTC
CASSQGSFYEQYF
>many|TRBV5-1|TRBJ2-1|TRBD2
TGCGCCAGCAGCCTGGGACTAGCGGGATTCAATGAGCAGTTCTTC
CASSLGLAGFNEQFF
>once|TRBV4-3|TRBJ2-7|TRBD2
TGCGCCAGCAGCCCAGGACTAGCGGGAGGAAGCGAGCAGTACTTC
CASSPGLAGGSEQYF
>many|TRBV2|TRBJ2-1|TRBD2
TGTGCCAGCACCCGGGGGAAACTAGCGTCCTACAATGAGCAGTTCTTC
CASTRGKLASYNEQFF
>few|TRBV19|TRBJ1-1|TRBD1
TGTGCCAGTAGTTGGACAGGAGCGAACACTGAAGCTTTCTTT
CASSWTGANTEAFF
>NA|TRBV7-7|TRBJ2-1|TRBD1
TGTGCCAGCAGCCCACGGACAGGGCCGATAGGCAATGAGCAGTTCTTC
CASSPRTGPIGNEQFF
>NA|TRBV29-1|TRBJ1-1|NA
TGCAGCGTTGGAGGCAGGGTTTACGCTGAAGCTTTCTTT
CSVGGRVYAEAFF
>many|TRBV20-1|TRBJ1-1|NA
TGCAGTCCCCTACTCTCCGGGAACACTGAAGCTTTCTTT
CSPLLSGNTEAFF
>many|TRBV28|TRBJ2-3|NA
TGTGCCAGCTTTAGTAGCGGAAGCACAGATACGCAGTATTTT
CASFSSGSTDTQYF
>many|TRBV15|TRBJ1-2|NA
TGTGCCACCAGCAGCCGGGGTGACTATGGCTACACCTTC
CATSSRGDYGYTF
>NA|TRBV20-1|TRBJ2-1|NA
TGCAGTGCCCTAGCCCCTAGCTCCTACAATGAGCAGTTCTTC
CSALAPSSYNEQFF
>NA|TRBV28|TRBJ1-6|TRBD1
TGTGCCAGCAGGCTGGGACAGGGTGAATCACCCCTCCACTTT
CASRLGQGESPLHF
>many|TRBV27|TRBJ1-2|NA
TGTGCCAGCAGTTTATCGCCAGGGAGTGGCTATGGCTACACCTTC
CASSLSPGSGYGYTF
>NA|TRBV5-1|TRBJ2-6|TRBD1
TGCGCCAGCAGCTCTACCCCTTGGGGGACAGTGCCTTTAGTAGGGGCCAACGTCCTGACTTTC
CASSSTPWGTVPLVGANVLTF
>NA|TRBV5-1|TRBJ1-6|TRBD1
TGCGCCAGCAGCCTCGGACAGGGGGCCCATTCACCCCTCCACTTT
CASSLGQGAHSPLHF